This T cell receptor beta chain was recovered during a study of CD8+CD57+ T cells in acquired aplastic anemia. The sequenced patients had an expansion of CD8+CD57+ cells seen by flow cytometry. Genomic DNA was employed as the template in profiling TCR beta VDJ and CDR3. A single record per CDR3 protein comes from TCRdb applying MiXCR to the reads. The repertoire holds 150,000 to 170,000 distinct CDR3 sequences, with around half as singletons. The V and J ends lost 7 bases and 5 bases, in that order; junction bases with no gene match: 7. CDR3 length equals 13 residues. CDR1 and CDR2 (germline): LNHDA, SQIVND (reference sequence). This clonotype was counted at least ten times.

The chain uses TRBV19 and TRBJ1-1; 7 nucleotides agree with TRBD1. The receptor was derived from a human donor with aplastic anemia. The sequenced sample consisted of sorted CD4+, CD8+, or CD8+CD57+ T cells (not recorded which) from PBMCs. CDR3 sequence: CASNWAGGTEAFF. CDR3 sequence (DNA): TGTGCCAGTAACTGGGCAGGGGGAACTGAAGCTTTCTTT.